The following is a T cell receptor beta chain sequence with its context. Sequencing used immunoSEQ multiplex PCR; TCRdb keeps in-frame clones, though not all of them. The sample has under 300,000 clones; approximately 83% are singletons. The CDR3 is 16 amino acids. The junction had 8 bases not matched to a gene; V was cut back by 4 bases and J by 7 bases. Germline values: CDR1 KGHSH, CDR2 LQKENI. The data belong to a study of blood T cell repertoires in COVID-19. Study-wide context: Some COVID-19 samples were acute and others convalescent; all came from the United States, Italy and Spain. Nucleic acid was either cDNA or gDNA, and it came from T cells, B-cell-depleted T cells, or PBMCs.

The chain uses TRBV18 and TRBJ2-1; 12 bases map to TRBD2. The receptor was isolated from a man aged 25-40 years who had recovered from COVID-19. Source material: peripheral blood. CDR3 sequence reads: CASSQHLAGGQNEQFF. The CDR3 DNA follows: TGTGCCAGCTCACAACATCTAGCGGGGGGGCAAAATGAGCAGTTCTTC.